A single sample gave rise to the 32 T cell receptor beta chains below, sequenced in a study of response to subunit inactivated influenza vaccine. Using its own MiXCR run on the RT-PCR reads, TCRdb lists one record per CDR3 protein. In the table there are just under 550,000 distinct CDR3 sequences, around a quarter of which are singletons. This sample was shared with a second study, whose subject was T cells expressing NK-cell markers. That paper states: Making the TCR beta cDNA relied on 5'RACE template switching with UMIs.

Sample: CD4+ T cells sorted from PBMCs, taken less than 13 days after vaccination. The receptors were gathered from a man aged 45-65 years who received an inactivated influenza vaccine.

This clonotype turned up a few times. This chain links TRBV3-1 with TRBJ2-7, with D perhaps matching TRBD1 (6 bases). The germline V gene has CDR1 LGHDT and CDR2 YNNKEL (reference sequence). The CDR3 loop spans 14 amino acids. Trimming removed 3 bases at V and 5 bases at J, with 14 bases between. CDR3 amino acids: CASSHTGNGNEQYF. CDR3 sequence (DNA): TGTGCCAGCAGCCACACAGGGAACGGGAACGAGCAGTACTTC.

The rearrangement links TRBV20-1 to TRBJ2-7; D might be TRBD1 (5 bases). This CDR3 contains 15 residues. Germline CDR1 reads DFQATT; CDR2 reads SNEGSKA (reference sequence). V lost 3 bases and J lost 0, with 15 bases in between. CDR3 amino acids: CSASVGRASSYEQYF. As DNA, the CDR3 is TGCAGTGCTAGTGTTGGCAGGGCAAGCTCCTACGAGCAGTACTTC.

The table lists this clonotype with a few counts. The chain employs TRBV6-2 or TRBV6-3 and TRBJ2-7; TRBD1 aligns across 12 bases. Trimming cost V 6 bases and J 7 bases; bases outside gene matches: 10. CDR3 length: 15 amino acids. Per germline, CDR1 MNHEY and CDR2 SVGEGT. CDR3 nucleotide sequence: TGTGCCAGCAGACTGCCGGGACAGGGGGCGCGGGAGCAGTACTTC. This gives the protein CASRLPGQGAREQYF.

The sample holds many counts of this clonotype. The chain joins TRBV15 to TRBJ1-1, with 9 bases that match TRBD1. Germline CDR1 reads LNHNV; CDR2 reads YYDKDF (reference sequence). The V and J ends lost 5 bases and 4 bases, in that order; junction bases with no gene match: 8. This CDR3 spans 15 amino acids. CDR3 DNA sequence: TGTGCCACCAGCGGAGGACAGGGGTCGATCACTGAAGCTTTCTTT. Translating gives CATSGGQGSITEAFF.

In its sample, this clonotype was seen once. This sequence joins TRBV20-1 and TRBJ2-1, with D possibly being TRBD1 or TRBD2 (5 bases each). Germline V gene data show CDR1 as DFQATT and CDR2 as SNEGSKA (reference sequence). This CDR3 comprises 14 residues. V lost 3 bases to trimming and J lost 4 bases, with 13 bases between them. CDR3 in amino acids: CSASKGTAYNEQFF. The CDR3, as DNA: TGCAGTGCTAGTAAGGGGACGGCGTACAATGAGCAGTTCTTC.

Regarding this clonotype: A much larger clone lies a single base off, so this may be a read error. This sequence joins TRBV5-1 and TRBJ2-2, with D perhaps being TRBD1 or TRBD2 (6 bases each). In germline, CDR1 is SGHRS, CDR2 YFSETQ. The CDR3 is 14 amino acids. In DNA, the CDR3 is TGCGCCAGCAGCTTGAACAGGGCCGGCGGGGTGCTGTTTTTT. This sequence encodes CASSLNRAGGVLFF.

This clonotype turned up a few times. The CDR3 sequence is CASSPEGFTGELFF. The CDR3 nucleotides are TGTGCCAGCTCACCTGAGGGTTTCACCGGGGAGCTGTTTTTT. The V call is TRBV18, the J call TRBJ2-2, with D perhaps matching TRBD2 (5 bases). The germline V and J ends were trimmed by 3 bases and 4 bases, with 9 bases remaining between them. CDR1 and CDR2 from the germline V gene are KGHSH and LQKENI. CDR3 length equals 14 residues.

Only a few counts were recorded for this clonotype. The V gene is TRBV23-1, the J gene TRBJ1-5; no definite D call. TRBV23-1 carries the ORF label, with uncertain function. V dropped 2 bases and J dropped 2 bases, with 19 bases sitting between them. The CDR3 has 18 amino acids. Written as DNA, the CDR3 is TGCGCCAGCAGTCAAGGGGTTCGGCAGCCCGGGGGCAATCAGCCCCAGCATTTT. Translated, it gives CASSQGVRQPGGNQPQHF.

The chain recombines TRBV7-2 with TRBJ2-5, with D tentatively TRBD1 (5 bases). This CDR3 contains 16 residues. Germline V gene sequence: CDR1 SGHTA, CDR2 FQGNSA. The germline V and J ends were trimmed by 3 bases and 2 bases, with 16 bases remaining between them. Here the CDR3 DNA reads TGTGCCAGCAGCTTGCGTAGAACAGGAATTCAAGAGACCCAGTACTTC. As protein: CASSLRRTGIQETQYF.

This chain connects TRBV6-1 to TRBJ1-1; weak D call: TRBD1 (6 bases). From germline, CDR1 is MNHNS and CDR2 SASEGT. The CDR3 sequence is 15 residues long. The V gene lost 6 bases and the J gene lost 1 base, with 15 bases spanning the gap. CDR3 sequence: CASSQLGGKNTEAFF. CDR3 nucleotide sequence: TGTGCCAGCAGCCAACTGGGGGGCAAGAACACTGAAGCTTTCTTT.

The chain recombines TRBV20-1 with TRBJ2-7; D may be TRBD2 (6 bases). Germline V gives CDR1 DFQATT, CDR2 SNEGSKA (reference sequence). V lost 2 bases to trimming and J lost 6 bases, with 17 bases between them. This CDR3 has 14 residues. The CDR3: CSARSIREGGEQYF. The CDR3 DNA reads TGCAGTGCTAGATCGATTAGAGAGGGAGGCGAGCAGTACTTC.

This clonotype was detected a few times. The V and J genes are TRBV15 and TRBJ2-2, with no clear D. The V and J ends lost 2 bases and 2 bases respectively, with 6 bases between them. CDR1 and CDR2 (germline): LNHNV, YYDKDF (reference sequence). CDR3 length: 14 residues. As DNA, the CDR3 is TGTGCCACCAGCAGAAACGTAAACACCGGGGAGCTGTTTTTT. Residues: CATSRNVNTGELFF.

This clonotype has more than one count but fewer than ten. The CDR3 region has the DNA TGCAGTGTGCTGGTGGGACTAGCGGGGGGGTACCGCACAGATACGCAGTATTTT. Its translation: CSVLVGLAGGYRTDTQYF. This chain links TRBV20-1 with TRBJ2-3, with 16 bases lining up with TRBD2. The CDR3 is 18 residues long. The V gene end was trimmed by 7 bases and the J gene end by 1 base; junction bases not matched to a gene: 11. The germline gives CDR1 DFQATT, CDR2 SNEGSKA (reference sequence).

This rearrangement joins TRBV11-2 to TRBJ2-1; 13 bases are a match to TRBD2. This CDR3 has 17 amino acids. The ends lost 4 bases at V and 8 bases at J; junction bases unmatched: 11. Germline values: CDR1 SGHAT, CDR2 FQNNGV. The CDR3 nucleotides read TGTGCCAGCAGCTCCCTAACACTAGCGGGAGGGCCCGATGAGCAGTTCTTC. It specifies CASSSLTLAGGPDEQFF. The full variable domain, its missing parts supplied by reference TRBV11-2 and TRBJ2-1, is EAGVAQSPRYKIIEKRQSVAFWCNPISGHATLYWYQQILGQGPKLLIQFQNNGVVDDSQLPKDRFSAERLKGVDSTLKIQPAKLEDSAVYLCASSSLTLAGGPDEQFFGPGTRLTVL.

In its sample, this clonotype was seen a few times. This chain connects TRBV29-1 to TRBJ1-1, with D tentatively TRBD1 (5 bases). Germline CDR1 and CDR2: SQVTM and ANQGSEA. Trimming removed 6 bases at V and 1 base at J, with 15 bases between. The CDR3 sequence is 14 residues long. CDR3: CSVRGPGSNTEAFF. The CDR3 coding sequence is TGCAGCGTCCGAGGTCCAGGGTCGAACACTGAAGCTTTCTTT.

This clonotype was recorded a few times. This chain joins TRBV10-1 and TRBJ1-2; D is ambiguous. This CDR3 has 15 residues. V lost 7 bases and J 0 bases, leaving 15 bases between the germline ends. Germline lookup yields CDR1 WNHNN and CDR2 SYGVQD (reference sequence). The CDR3 loop reads CASTRDRAANYGYTF. The CDR3 region has the DNA TGCGCCAGCACTCGAGACCGGGCGGCTAACTATGGCTACACCTTC.

The table lists this clonotype with a few counts. An end of the junction does not agree with germline; a read error may underlie this. CDR3 region: CASSSQGGSYGYSF. DNA for the CDR3: TGTGCCAGCAGCTCTCAGGGGGGTAGCTATGGCTACTCCTTC. This sequence joins TRBV7-2 and TRBJ1-2; TRBD1 matches 7 bases. CDR1 and CDR2 (germline): SGHTA, FQGNSA. The CDR3 has 14 residues.

In its sample, this clonotype was seen a few times. The rearrangement joins TRBV10-3 to TRBJ2-3; the match to TRBD2 covers 12 bases. CDR1 is ENHRY and CDR2 is SYGVKD in the germline V gene. The CDR3 is made up of 16 amino acids. The trim removed 6 bases at V and 6 bases at J, leaving 10 bases unmatched. CDR3 in amino acids: CAIRTETSGGHDTQYF. The DNA for the CDR3 is TGTGCCATCAGGACCGAGACTAGCGGGGGTCACGATACGCAGTATTTT.

The gene calls are TRBV24-1 and TRBJ1-4; no clear D gene. V was pared by 4 bases and J by 8 bases, with 7 bases between. Germline CDR1 is KGHDR and CDR2 is SFDVKD. The CDR3 is made up of 12 amino acids. This CDR3 is CATSDEQEKLFF. DNA for the CDR3: TGTGCCACCAGTGACGAACAGGAAAAACTGTTTTTT.

The V gene is TRBV6-2 or TRBV6-3, the J gene TRBJ2-7, with D unclear. CDR3 length: 13 amino acids. V lost 6 bases and J 6 bases, leaving 15 bases between the germline ends. Germline V CDR1 and CDR2: MNHEY, SVGEGT. The CDR3 sequence: CASSPRRAREQYF. CDR3 bases: TGTGCCAGCAGCCCCCGGCGCGCTCGCGAGCAGTACTTC.

This clonotype was counted only a few times. This chain connects TRBV7-8 to TRBJ2-5; 7 bases line up with TRBD1. This CDR3 spans 17 amino acids. V shed 1 base and J 5 bases; nucleotides not matched to a gene: 13. Per the germline V gene, CDR1 is SGHVS and CDR2 is FQNEAQ. The CDR3 DNA reads as TGTGCCAGCAGCTTAGGACAGGGTATTCCAAGTCCGGAGACCCAGTACTTC. Its translation is CASSLGQGIPSPETQYF.

This clonotype was detected only a few times. The rearrangement joins TRBV20-1 to TRBJ2-1; D is uncertain. The CDR3 contains 11 residues. Germline values: CDR1 DFQATT, CDR2 SNEGSKA (reference sequence). CDR3 sequence: CSGSRDNEQFF. CDR3 in DNA: TGCAGCGGTAGCCGGGACAATGAGCAGTTCTTC.

The rearrangement links TRBV7-9 to TRBJ2-2; D unresolved. In germline, CDR1 is SEHNR, CDR2 FQNEAQ (reference sequence). V lost 5 bases, J lost 8 bases, and 9 bases lay in between. The CDR3 consists of 12 residues. This CDR3 is CASSRNMGELFF. CDR3 in DNA: TGTGCCAGCAGCCGGAACATGGGGGAGCTGTTTTTT.

The rearrangement joins TRBV6-5 to TRBJ1-2; 8 bases match TRBD1. Germline V gene sequence: CDR1 MNHEY, CDR2 SVGAGI. The CDR3 has 17 residues. V was clipped by 0 bases and J by 6 bases; unmatched bases: 12. The CDR3 protein is CASSYSPGKDRADGYTF. The CDR3 DNA reads as TGTGCCAGCAGTTACTCCCCCGGTAAGGACAGGGCGGATGGCTACACCTTC.

In DNA form, the CDR3 reads TGTGCCAGCAGCTTAGAATGGAGGAGTGGGAATGAGCAGTTCTTC. Translated: CASSLEWRSGNEQFF. This chain links TRBV11-2 with TRBJ2-1; perhaps TRBD2 as D (5 bases). V shed 0 bases and J shed 7 bases, with 13 bases lying between them. The CDR3 contains 15 residues. Germline lookup yields CDR1 SGHAT and CDR2 FQNNGV.

This sequence joins TRBV5-1 and TRBJ2-2; a weak D match, TRBD2 (5 bases). Germline-derived CDR1 and CDR2 are SGHRS and YFSETQ. Trimming took off 5 bases at V and 0 bases at J, with 14 bases between the two ends. The CDR3 is made up of 16 amino acids. The chain's CDR3 is CASRRWGAANTGELFF. The CDR3 region has the DNA TGCGCCAGCAGACGCTGGGGAGCTGCGAACACCGGGGAGCTGTTTTTT.

The V and J genes are TRBV29-1 and TRBJ2-3; 9 bases agree with TRBD2. This CDR3 is built from 15 residues. V gave up 0 bases and J gave up 10 bases; unmatched junction bases: 11. CDR1 is SQVTM and CDR2 is ANQGSEA in the germline V gene. The chain's CDR3 is CSVEDRSGGPRAQYF. DNA of the CDR3: TGCAGCGTTGAAGATCGCAGCGGGGGGCCCAGGGCGCAGTATTTT.

This clonotype was counted only a few times. The chain employs TRBV2 and TRBJ1-5, with 8 nucleotides matching TRBD1. The germline V gene has CDR1 SNHLY and CDR2 FYNNEI. The length of the CDR3 is 15 residues. V was clipped by 6 bases and J by 3 bases; unmatched bases: 7. CDR3 region: CASSADRANNQPQHF. Written as DNA, the CDR3 is TGTGCCAGCAGCGCGGACAGGGCGAACAATCAGCCCCAGCATTTT.

This clonotype has more than one count but fewer than ten. The chain couples TRBV20-1 to TRBJ1-1; D uncertain. The CDR3 sequence is 12 residues long. Germline values: CDR1 DFQATT, CDR2 SNEGSKA (reference sequence). Trimming cost V 0 bases and J 6 bases, with 8 bases left between them. CDR3 loop: CSARDLRAEAFF. CDR3 DNA sequence: TGCAGTGCTAGAGATCTCCGGGCTGAAGCTTTCTTT.

The chain uses TRBV12-3 or TRBV12-4 and TRBJ2-1; no reliable D call. CDR3 length: 16 amino acids. Trimming left V 5 bases short and J 3 bases short, with 17 bases between. The CDR3 DNA sequence: TGTGCCAGCAGTCCCGAAGACAAGGTTCTCTACAATGAGCAGTTCTTC. Translated: CASSPEDKVLYNEQFF.

The sample holds many counts of this clonotype. The chain uses TRBV29-1 and TRBJ2-3, with 10 bases aligning to TRBD2. With 5 bases clipped from V and 6 bases from J, the junction kept 11 bases outside the gene matches. Per the germline V gene, CDR1 is SQVTM and CDR2 is ANQGSEA. The CDR3 has 15 residues. CDR3 bases: TGCAGCGTTAGGTTGACTAGCGGGTCCCCGGATACGCAGTATTTT. Translated, it gives CSVRLTSGSPDTQYF.

The genes are TRBV4-1 and TRBJ1-4; D call uncertain. Germline CDR1 and CDR2: MGHRA and YSYEKL. The CDR3 has 17 residues. V was clipped by 1 base and J by 3 bases, with 15 bases between them. For the CDR3, the DNA is TGCGCCAGCAGCCAAGCCCCAAACTTAATTGCTAATGAAAAACTGTTTTTT. Translating gives CASSQAPNLIANEKLFF.